The sequence of this TCR beta chain was determined in a study of CD8 T cells in ankylosing spondylitis (TCRdb year 2017). For the study in its entirety: The study profiled T cell receptor beta repertoires in healthy donors and ankylosing spondylitis patients to find disease-linked TCR variants. The full study cohort was made up of under 30 ankylosing spondylitis patients and more than 90 healthy donors. Peripheral blood was sampled, and synovial fluid was also collected from ankylosing spondylitis patients. On the study overall, not on this receptor specifically: The disease-linked clones were reported as significantly enriched in matched synovial fluid samples from ankylosing spondylitis patients. A TCR beta motif of several highly homologous amino acid variants appeared characteristic of blood from ankylosing spondylitis patients. The disease-linked clones showed a CD8+ phenotype and occurred at relatively low frequencies in peripheral blood. Some motif variants were previously reported in synovial fluid and blood of reactive arthritis patients, suggesting common disease-initiation mechanisms.

This clonotype was seen ten or more times. Which antigen it targets is not known. No much larger clone exists at a distance of one base, and base qualities are not known. Cut back by 6 bases and 7 bases, the V and J ends lie 12 bases apart. The CDR3, cysteine through phenylalanine, is 12 amino acids long. Of all the DNA, just the CDR3 is kept, 36 bases in frame from base 1. The germline V gene encodes CDR1 SGHAT and CDR2 FQNNGV. The listed sequencing device is Illumina HiSeq 2500. TCR beta libraries were prepared by quantitative 5'-RACE with molecular barcodes. For the original study's pipeline: Disease-linked TCR variants were identified with a new computational method built on a probabilistic model of VDJ rearrangement. Using fastp at Q25 and MiXCR, TCRdb reprocessed the public reads and kept productive beta chains. Under each unique CDR3 protein, matching rows form one entry showing the most common genes and DNA. The V and J calls and clone size come from TCRdb's table, not from the authors' own analysis. The sample table holds about 460,000 distinct CDR3 sequences, of which approximately 5.3% were seen once. The ten most abundant clones make up roughly 3.5% of the sample.

The receptor chain draws on TRBV11-2 and TRBJ1-2; the D gene is perhaps TRBD1, on 6 matching bases. This receptor was obtained from a male donor with ankylosing spondylitis. Input material: blood, either unsorted or a sorted T cell fraction (not recorded which). The CDR3 sequence is CASSLQGRGYTF. The nucleotides are TGTGCCAGCAGTCTACAGGGTCGTGGCTACACCTTC.